This TCR beta chain was recovered during a study of blood T cell repertoires in COVID-19. This CDR3 is 13 amino acids long. The V end was cut by 7 bases, the J end by 9 bases, with 16 bases between. Germline loops: CDR1 MNHEY, CDR2 SVGAGI. Produced via immunoSEQ multiplex PCR; TCRdb's table is partial and in-frame only. The table lists some 180,000 clones, approximately 85% of them singletons, with 7.5% to 9.5% in the top ten. This TCR came from a woman aged 55-69 years with acute or convalescent COVID-19. The V and J genes are TRBV6-5 and TRBJ2-1; D may be TRBD1 (6 bases). Input material: peripheral blood. DNA of the CDR3: TGTGCCAGCAAGAGGCTAGGGGGTGGTGAGCAGTTCTTC. Protein: CASKRLGGGEQFF.